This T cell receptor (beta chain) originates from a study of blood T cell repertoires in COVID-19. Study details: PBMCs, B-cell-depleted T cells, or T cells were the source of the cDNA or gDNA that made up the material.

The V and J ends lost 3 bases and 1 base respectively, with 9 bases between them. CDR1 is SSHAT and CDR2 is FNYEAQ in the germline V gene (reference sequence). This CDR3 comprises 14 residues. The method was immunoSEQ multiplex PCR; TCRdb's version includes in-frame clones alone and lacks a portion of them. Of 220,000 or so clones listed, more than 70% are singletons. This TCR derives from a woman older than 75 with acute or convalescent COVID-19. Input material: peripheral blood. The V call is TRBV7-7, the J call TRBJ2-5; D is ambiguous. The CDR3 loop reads CASSFGSFQETQYF. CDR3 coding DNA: TGTGCCAGCAGCTTCGGTAGCTTCCAAGAGACCCAGTACTTC. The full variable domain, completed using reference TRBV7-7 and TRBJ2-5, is GAGVSQSPRYKVTKRGQDVTLRCDPISSHATLYWYQQALGQGPEFLTYFNYEAQPDKSGLPSDRFSAERPEGSISTLTIQRTEQRDSAMYRCASSFGSFQETQYFGPGTRLLVL.